These 17 T cell receptor beta chains were all obtained from the same sample, sequenced in a study of blood T cell repertoires in COVID-19 (dated by TCRdb to about 2020). Preparation of the library involved the immunoSEQ multiplex PCR assay. The immuneACCESS repertoire file appears here via TCRdb, limited to in-frame rearrangements. These files lack a portion of the clones; in checked studies, under half of the deficit traces to unresolved V genes, and the cause of the others is not known. Present in this sample are fewer than 200,000 clones, roughly four fifths of which were seen just once. Roughly 8% of the sample comes from the top ten. What was sequenced was peripheral blood. Receptors originate from a man aged 35-49 years who had recovered from COVID-19.

The rearrangement uses TRBV7-2 and TRBJ1-1; D is possibly TRBD1 (5 bases). The CDR3 is 15 amino acids. In germline, CDR1 is SGHTA, CDR2 FQGNSA. Trimming shortened V by 0 bases and J by 0 bases, and 8 bases separated the two germline ends. The CDR3 nucleotides read TGTGCCAGCAGCTTAGCGCGGGGGTTGAACACTGAAGCTTTCTTT. Translated: CASSLARGLNTEAFF.

The V and J genes are TRBV29-1 and TRBJ2-7, with 7 bases lining up with TRBD2. Germline CDR1 and CDR2: SQVTM and ANQGSEA. This CDR3 spans 13 amino acids. V was clipped by 4 bases and J by 5 bases; unmatched bases: 8. As DNA, the CDR3 is TGCAGCGTTGGTAGCGGGCCCTCGGACGAGCAGTACTTC. Amino acid sequence: CSVGSGPSDEQYF.

The chain employs TRBV12-2 and TRBJ1-2; TRBD1 is the table's D call, not checked against the DNA. TRBV12-2 has pseudogene status. This CDR3 spans 16 amino acids. DNA for the CDR3: TGTGCAAGTCGCTTAGCAAGATCCCGGGACAGCTATGGCTACACCTTC. Amino acids: CASRLARSRDSYGYTF.

Comment on this clone: This CDR3 is also generated by other DNA sequences in the sample. The genes are TRBV5-1 and TRBJ1-4; 8 bases match TRBD1. Per the germline V gene, CDR1 is SGHRS and CDR2 is YFSETQ. The ends lost 4 bases at V and 2 bases at J; junction bases unmatched: 4. CDR3 length equals 15 residues. The CDR3, as DNA: TGCGCCAGCAGCGATACAGGGGGGACTAATGAAAAACTGTTTTTT. Residues: CASSDTGGTNEKLFF.

This clone was picked up a small number of times. The chain combines TRBV9 with TRBJ2-7, with TRBD1 identical over 9 bases. V dropped 2 bases and J dropped 6; count of bases not matched to a gene: 6. CDR1 and CDR2 from the germline V gene are SGDLS and YYNGEE. This CDR3 region has 14 residues. The CDR3 loop is CASSVGQGSPEQYF. In DNA, the CDR3 is TGTGCCAGCAGCGTCGGACAGGGGAGCCCCGAGCAGTACTTC. Using reference TRBV9 and TRBJ2-7 for the parts outside the CDR3, the full variable domain is DSGVTQTPKHLITATGQRVTLRCSPRSGDLSVYWYQQSLDQGLQFLIQYYNGEERAKGNILERFSAQQFPDLHSELNLSSLELGDSALYFCASSVGQGSPEQYFGPGTRLTVT.

The table lists this clone with a few counts. This chain links TRBV4-2 with TRBJ2-1; TRBD2 is a possible D gene (5 bases). Trimming left V 7 bases short and J 5 bases short, with 15 bases between. CDR1 and CDR2 (germline): LGHNA, YNFKEQ. The CDR3 length is 14 residues. The CDR3 sequence is CASMRAERHNEQFF. Written as DNA, the CDR3 is TGTGCCAGCATGAGGGCAGAAAGACACAATGAGCAGTTCTTC.

The chain carries TRBV7-2 and TRBJ2-7; D perhaps matches TRBD1 (5 bases). V was clipped by 0 bases and J by 1 base, with 7 bases between them. The CDR3 sequence is 14 residues long. The germline V gene encodes CDR1 SGHTA and CDR2 FQGNSA. The chain's CDR3 is CASSLATGSYEQYF. The CDR3 DNA sequence: TGTGCCAGCAGCTTAGCCACAGGTTCCTACGAGCAGTACTTC. Drawing the rest from reference TRBV7-2 and TRBJ2-7, the complete variable domain is GAGVSQSPSNKVTEKGKDVELRCDPISGHTALYWYRQSLGQGLEFLIYFQGNSAPDKSGLPSDRFSAERTGGSVSTLTIQRTQQEDSAVYLCASSLATGSYEQYFGPGTRLTVT.

The chain's CDR3 is CASSQDGQGGYGYTF. The DNA of the CDR3 is TGTGCCAGCAGCCAAGATGGCCAGGGGGGTTATGGCTACACCTTC. V and J are TRBV4-2 and TRBJ1-2; 7 bases align to TRBD1. Unmatched junction bases numbered 6, after V lost 0 bases and J lost 5 bases. Per germline, CDR1 LGHNA and CDR2 YNFKEQ. This CDR3 spans 15 amino acids.

The rearrangement uses TRBV7-9 and TRBJ1-2; the D is unclear. The V gene lost 5 bases and the J gene lost 4 bases, with 11 bases spanning the gap. This CDR3 has 13 residues. Germline V lookup: CDR1 SEHNR, CDR2 FQNEAQ (reference sequence). The CDR3 reads CASSPFGGYGYTF. The DNA for the CDR3 is TGTGCCAGCAGCCCGTTTGGAGGCTATGGCTACACCTTC.

V usage is TRBV30 and J usage is TRBJ1-2; D possibly corresponds to TRBD1 (5 bases). V lost 4 bases to trimming and J lost 2 bases, with 17 bases between them. The germline V gene encodes CDR1 GTSNPN and CDR2 SVGIG (reference sequence). The CDR3 is 15 residues long. The CDR3 spells CAWIFSAGINYGYTF. The DNA of the CDR3 is TGTGCCTGGATATTTTCGGCAGGGATAAACTATGGCTACACCTTC.

In this sample, this clone turned up a few times. The V and J genes are TRBV9 and TRBJ1-2; the match to TRBD1 covers 7 bases. V lost 0 bases and J lost 6; bases outside the gene matches: 5. The germline gives CDR1 SGDLS, CDR2 YYNGEE. The CDR3 is 14 amino acids. The CDR3 sequence is CASSVGQGSHGYTF. CDR3 DNA: TGTGCCAGCAGCGTAGGACAGGGTTCACATGGCTACACCTTC.

This clone has a handful of counts. CDR3 in amino acids: CSGGSGNTIYF. The DNA of the CDR3 is TGCAGTGGAGGTTCTGGAAACACCATATATTTT. This sequence joins TRBV20-1 and TRBJ1-3; D not resolved. In germline, CDR1 is DFQATT, CDR2 SNEGSKA (reference sequence). The CDR3 contains 11 residues. V was clipped by 7 bases and J by 1 base, with 5 bases between them.

This clone occurred once. This chain links TRBV6-2 or TRBV6-3 with TRBJ2-1; tentatively, D is TRBD2 (5 bases). The CDR3 spans 15 residues. V was shortened by 4 bases and J by 2 bases, with 12 bases between the two germline ends. Germline CDR1 MNHEY, CDR2 SVGEGT. CDR3 coding DNA: TGTGCCAGCAGTTCCCGGGGTGGGGCCTACAATGAGCAGTTCTTC. Translation: CASSSRGGAYNEQFF.

This clone was seen once. V is TRBV20-1 and J is TRBJ2-1, with a tentative D call TRBD1 (5 bases). V was trimmed by 3 bases and J by 7 bases, leaving 10 bases between them. The CDR3 sequence is 12 residues long. Germline V gene data show CDR1 as DFQATT and CDR2 as SNEGSKA (reference sequence). This chain's CDR3 is CSASQGVNEQFF. CDR3 in DNA: TGCAGTGCTAGTCAGGGTGTGAATGAGCAGTTCTTC.

The genes are TRBV5-1 and TRBJ2-2; 7 bases match TRBD1. Germline values: CDR1 SGHRS, CDR2 YFSETQ. V shed 0 bases, J shed 7 bases, and the junction held 3 bases outside the gene matches. There are 14 residues in the CDR3. The CDR3 is CASSLEGGDGELFF. The CDR3 nucleotides are TGCGCCAGCAGCTTGGAAGGGGGCGACGGGGAGCTGTTTTTT.

Only one count was recorded for this clone. This chain joins TRBV11-2 and TRBJ2-7; 7 nucleotides match TRBD1. This CDR3 has 15 residues. V shed 5 bases, J shed 4 bases, and the junction held 11 bases outside the gene matches. Germline values: CDR1 SGHAT, CDR2 FQNNGV. The CDR3 bases are TGTGCCAGCAGCGAGACAACAGCGACAGGGTACGAGCAGTACTTC. Translated: CASSETTATGYEQYF.

This clone has a count of ten or more. The chain is built from TRBV2 and TRBJ1-4; D gene uncertain. Germline V CDR1 and CDR2: SNHLY, FYNNEI. V lost 4 bases and J 4 bases, leaving 19 bases between the germline ends. The CDR3 covers 17 residues. The CDR3 region has the DNA TGTGCCAGCAGTGTTTTGTTAGGTGGAGTTGGTAATGAAAAACTGTTTTTT. Translation gives CASSVLLGGVGNEKLFF. The entire variable domain, with the rest obtained from reference TRBV2 and TRBJ1-4, is as follows: EPEVTQTPSHQVTQMGQEVILRCVPISNHLYFYWYRQILGQKVEFLVSFYNNEISEKSEIFDDQFSVERPDGSNFTLKIRSTKLEDSAMYFCASSVLLGGVGNEKLFFGSGTQLSVL.